This T cell receptor beta chain originates from a study of shared T cell receptors in the human thymus. Looked up from germline, CDR1 is LNHDA and CDR2 is SQIVND (reference sequence). This CDR3 is 17 amino acids long. Trimming cost V 0 bases and J 4 bases, with 16 bases left between them. Data came from immunoSEQ multiplex PCR; TCRdb stores just in-frame clones and leaves some out. Found here are around 730,000 clones, 70% to 90% of them singletons; the top ten hold more than 0.008%. Another study also made use of these data, one on human thymus T cells.

The gene calls are TRBV19 and TRBJ1-5; weak D call: TRBD1 (6 bases). This receptor was obtained from a girl under two years old with a congenital heart defect. Sequencing was done on a sample of thymocytes. The CDR3 nucleotides read TGTGCCAGTAGTATAGATAACGGGACATGGCCAAATCAGCCCCAGCATTTT. Translated: CASSIDNGTWPNQPQHF.